This entry lists 15 T cell receptor beta chains sequenced from one sample in a study of metastatic and nonmetastatic thyroid tumors. With MiXCR, TCRdb reprocessed the PCR reads. The sample includes about 27,000 clones, around 17% of them seen just once. Ahead of thyroid surgery, no patient had received treatment of any kind. Sequencing was performed on blood. These receptors all stem from a male donor with papillary thyroid cancer or a benign thyroid nodule (not recorded which). Some clones in this sample may be carry-over from other donors' samples.

This rearrangement joins TRBV7-3 to TRBJ2-7; TRBD2 might be the D (6 bases). This CDR3 is 15 amino acids long. Trimming cost V 3 bases and J 3 bases, with 15 bases left between them. Germline V lookup: CDR1 SGHTA, CDR2 FQGTGA. The CDR3: CASSFPGLQDYEQYF. The CDR3 nucleotides read TGTGCCAGCAGCTTTCCGGGACTTCAAGACTACGAGCAGTACTTC.

There are a few counts of this clone. The chain joins TRBV6-1 to TRBJ1-1; 7 nucleotides match TRBD1. V lost 11 bases, J lost 5 bases, and 8 bases stayed unmatched. Germline V CDR1 and CDR2: MNHNS, SASEGT. CDR3 length: 12 residues. CDR3 sequence (DNA): TGTGCCGGCTCAGACAGGGCGACTGAAGCTTTCTTT. This gives the protein CAGSDRATEAFF.

This clone showed up just a few times. This chain connects TRBV12-3 or TRBV12-4 to TRBJ2-2; TRBD1 matches 7 bases. The CDR3 is made up of 15 amino acids. V lost 5 bases and J lost 3; bases outside the gene matches: 6. This CDR3 is CASSLYRGYTGELFF. In nucleotides, the CDR3 is TGTGCCAGCAGTCTTTACAGGGGATACACCGGGGAGCTGTTTTTT.

This clone counts as medium-sized. The V call is TRBV6-5, the J call TRBJ2-7; D ambiguous. CDR1 is MNHEY and CDR2 is SVGAGI in the germline V gene. The V gene lost 2 bases and the J gene lost 8 bases, with 4 bases spanning the gap. CDR3 length equals 10 residues. The CDR3 loop reads CASSYPKQYF. In DNA form, the CDR3 reads TGTGCCAGCAGTTACCCTAAGCAGTACTTC.

Many counts were recorded for this clone. A clone one base away is much larger, so this may be a read error. Since the CDR3 does not end with the conserved phenylalanine or tryptophan, this likely comes from a read error. This chain joins TRBV20-1 and TRBJ1-4; the D is unclear. This CDR3 has 15 residues. Germline V lookup: CDR1 DFQATT, CDR2 SNEGSKA (reference sequence). V was pared by 2 bases and J by 8 bases, with 18 bases between. For the CDR3, the DNA is TGCAGTGCTAGACGGTCCTCCGCGGTAGGGGAAAAACTGTTTCTT. The encoded protein is CSARRSSAVGEKLFL.

This clone was detected ten times or more. The chain links TRBV20-1 to TRBJ1-1, with D possibly matching TRBD1 (6 bases). Germline V CDR1 and CDR2: DFQATT, SNEGSKA (reference sequence). The CDR3 sequence is 13 residues long. Trimming cost V 3 bases and J 11 bases, with 19 bases left between them. The CDR3 protein is CSARPPQGRKAFF. The CDR3, as DNA: TGCAGTGCTAGGCCCCCACAGGGACGGAAGGCTTTCTTT.

At least ten counts were recorded for this clone. The chain recombines TRBV6-1 with TRBJ1-1, with 9 bases aligning to TRBD1. V was clipped by 6 bases and J by 4 bases; unmatched bases: 6. In germline, CDR1 is MNHNS, CDR2 SASEGT. This CDR3 has 14 amino acids. The DNA of the CDR3 is TGTGCCAGCAGACCGGGACAGGGCTCCACTGAAGCTTTCTTT. Protein sequence: CASRPGQGSTEAFF.

This clone was recorded at least ten times. This chain uses TRBV20-1 with TRBJ2-3, with 8 bases matching TRBD2. Germline CDR1 reads DFQATT; CDR2 reads SNEGSKA (reference sequence). The CDR3 totals 15 residues. With V trimmed by 6 bases and J by 3 bases, 11 bases remained unmatched. The CDR3, as DNA: TGCAGTGCGCAGAGGAGCGGGAGTGGAACAGATACGCAGTATTTT. This sequence encodes CSAQRSGSGTDTQYF.

By sample fraction, this clone is large. This sequence joins TRBV27 and TRBJ2-2; D call uncertain. Trimming removed 4 bases at V and 7 bases at J, with 10 bases between. Germline V gene data show CDR1 as MNHEY and CDR2 as SMNVEV (reference sequence). CDR3 size: 13 residues. The CDR3 sequence: CASSYNTVGELFF. CDR3 nucleotides: TGTGCCAGCAGTTATAACACCGTCGGGGAGCTGTTTTTT.

V is TRBV7-2 and J is TRBJ2-7, with D perhaps matching TRBD1 or TRBD2 (5 bases each). Germline V gene data show CDR1 as SGHTA and CDR2 as FQGNSA. Trimming took 4 bases from V and 2 from J, leaving 15 bases between them. The CDR3 covers 15 residues. Here the CDR3 reads CASSSRTPGPYEQYF. As DNA, the CDR3 is TGTGCCAGCAGCTCCAGAACTCCGGGACCCTACGAGCAGTACTTC. Together with reference TRBV7-2 and TRBJ2-7, the CDR3 gives the full variable domain: GAGVSQSPSNKVTEKGKDVELRCDPISGHTALYWYRQSLGQGLEFLIYFQGNSAPDKSGLPSDRFSAERTGGSVSTLTIQRTQQEDSAVYLCASSSRTPGPYEQYFGPGTRLTVT.

In its sample, this clone was seen many times. This chain uses TRBV12-3 or TRBV12-4 with TRBJ2-5; D is unresolved. Between the trimmed V and J ends, which lost 6 bases and 3 bases, there was a span of 5 bases. The CDR3 covers 11 residues. The CDR3 reads CASSREETQYF. The CDR3, as DNA: TGTGCCAGCAGCCGAGAAGAGACCCAGTACTTC.

This clone was recorded only once. The CDR3: CASSFAAVVETQYF. DNA of the CDR3: TGCGCCAGCAGCTTTGCGGCGGTAGTCGAGACCCAGTACTTC. The chain employs TRBV5-1 and TRBJ2-5; no definite D call. This CDR3 has 14 residues. The germline gives CDR1 SGHRS, CDR2 YFSETQ. The V end lost 2 bases, the J end lost 5 bases, and 13 bases lay between the germline ends.

This clone was observed many times. The V call is TRBV5-1, the J call TRBJ2-3, with D perhaps TRBD2 (6 bases). The CDR3 runs 15 residues. Germline V gene data show CDR1 as SGHRS and CDR2 as YFSETQ. V was pared by 4 bases and J by 1 base, with 13 bases between. The CDR3 region is CASSTAGWGTDTQYF. The CDR3 DNA reads as TGCGCCAGCAGCACGGCGGGGTGGGGCACAGATACGCAGTATTTT.

V usage is TRBV5-1 and J usage is TRBJ2-5; the match to TRBD2 covers 9 bases. Per the germline V gene, CDR1 is SGHRS and CDR2 is YFSETQ. The J segment lost 4 bases and the V segment lost 0 bases, leaving 4 bases of the junction unmatched. CDR3 size: 15 residues. The CDR3 DNA reads as TGCGCCAGCAGCTTGGTTAGCGGGAGCCGAGAGACCCAGTACTTC. This translates into CASSLVSGSRETQYF.

This clone is medium-sized (0.01 to 0.1%) by share. The chain links TRBV2 to TRBJ2-7; D perhaps matches TRBD2 (6 bases). The length of the CDR3 is 12 residues. Germline V lookup: CDR1 SNHLY, CDR2 FYNNEI. Trimming pared 4 bases from V and 4 bases from J, leaving 8 bases between. In nucleotides, the CDR3 is TGTGCCAGCAGTGTCGGGGGTTACGAGCAGTACTTC. Protein product: CASSVGGYEQYF.